This T cell receptor (beta chain) was documented in a study of technical replicates of blood from a handful of donors. This table comes from immunoSEQ multiplex PCR, and its TCRdb copy is limited to in-frame clones, with some not included. The table shows about 84,000 clones, with roughly 98% occurring only once. The germline V gene encodes CDR1 MNHEY and CDR2 SVGAGI. Trimming took 5 bases from V and 2 from J, leaving 9 bases between them. This CDR3 contains 13 residues. The chain links TRBV6-5 to TRBJ1-2; D gene unclear. The sequenced sample was T cells isolated from PBMCs. This sequence originates from a human donor in good health. CDR3 in amino acids: CASSQPRNYGYTF. In nucleotides, the CDR3 is TGTGCCAGCAGTCAACCACGGAACTATGGCTACACCTTC.